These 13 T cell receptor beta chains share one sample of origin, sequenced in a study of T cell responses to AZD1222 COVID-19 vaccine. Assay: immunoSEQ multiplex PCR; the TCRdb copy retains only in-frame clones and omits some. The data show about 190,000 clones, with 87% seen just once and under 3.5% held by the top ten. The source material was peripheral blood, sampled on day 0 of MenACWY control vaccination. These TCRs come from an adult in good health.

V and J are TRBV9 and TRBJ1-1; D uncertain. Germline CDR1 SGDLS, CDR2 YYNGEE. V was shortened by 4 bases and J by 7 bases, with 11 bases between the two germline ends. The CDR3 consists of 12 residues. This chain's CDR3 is CASSSPGDEAFF. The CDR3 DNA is TGTGCCAGCAGCTCGCCGGGAGATGAAGCTTTCTTT.

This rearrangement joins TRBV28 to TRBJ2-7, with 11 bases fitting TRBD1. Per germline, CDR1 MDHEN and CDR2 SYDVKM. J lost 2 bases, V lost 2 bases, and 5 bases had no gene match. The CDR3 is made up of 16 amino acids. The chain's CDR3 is CASSLGTGGYTYEQYF. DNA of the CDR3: TGTGCCAGCAGTTTAGGGACAGGGGGTTACACCTACGAGCAGTACTTC.

The CDR3 spells CASSMSGWAPQETQYF. CDR3 in DNA: TGTGCCAGTAGTATGTCTGGCTGGGCCCCCCAAGAGACCCAGTACTTC. The chain employs TRBV19 and TRBJ2-5; D not resolved. Trimming left V 3 bases short and J 1 base short, with 15 bases between. Germline assignment: CDR1 LNHDA and CDR2 SQIVND (reference sequence). The CDR3 length is 16 residues.

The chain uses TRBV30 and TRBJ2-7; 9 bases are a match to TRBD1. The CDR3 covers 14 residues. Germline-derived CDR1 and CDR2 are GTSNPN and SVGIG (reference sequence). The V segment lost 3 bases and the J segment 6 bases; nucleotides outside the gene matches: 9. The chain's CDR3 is CAWRRSGTGTEQYF. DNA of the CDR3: TGTGCCTGGAGACGGAGCGGGACAGGGACCGAGCAGTACTTC.

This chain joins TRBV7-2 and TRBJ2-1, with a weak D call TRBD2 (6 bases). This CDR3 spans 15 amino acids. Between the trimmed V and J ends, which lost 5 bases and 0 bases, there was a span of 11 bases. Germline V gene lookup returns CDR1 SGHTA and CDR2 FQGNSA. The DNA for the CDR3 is TGTGCCAGCAGCCCTCTAGCGAACTCCTACAATGAGCAGTTCTTC. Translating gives CASSPLANSYNEQFF.

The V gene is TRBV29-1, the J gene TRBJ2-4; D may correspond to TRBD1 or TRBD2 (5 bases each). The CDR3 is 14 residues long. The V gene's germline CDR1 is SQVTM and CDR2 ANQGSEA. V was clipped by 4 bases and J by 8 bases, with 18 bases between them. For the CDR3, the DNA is TGCAGCGTTGTATTGCCCCTGTCGGGACACATTCAGTACTTC. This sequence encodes CSVVLPLSGHIQYF. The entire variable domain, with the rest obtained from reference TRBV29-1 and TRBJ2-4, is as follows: SAVISQKPSRDICQRGTSLTIQCQVDSQVTMMFWYRQQPGQSLTLIATANQGSEATYESGFVIDKFPISRPNLTFSTLTVSNMSPEDSSIYLCSVVLPLSGHIQYFGAGTRLSVL.

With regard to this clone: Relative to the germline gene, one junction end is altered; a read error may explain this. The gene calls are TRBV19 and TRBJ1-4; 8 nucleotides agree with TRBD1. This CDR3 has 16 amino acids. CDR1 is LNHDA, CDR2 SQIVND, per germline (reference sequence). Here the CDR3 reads CASSILPGQGDEKLFF. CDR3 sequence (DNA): TGTGCCAGTAGTATTCTACCCGGACAGGGAGATGAGAAACTGTTTTTT.

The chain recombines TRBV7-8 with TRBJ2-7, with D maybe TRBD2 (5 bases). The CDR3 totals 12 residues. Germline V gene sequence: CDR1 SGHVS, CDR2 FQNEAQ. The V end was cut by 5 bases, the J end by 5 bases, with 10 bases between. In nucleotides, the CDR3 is TGTGCCAGCAGCCTCCGGAGGAACGAGCAGTACTTC. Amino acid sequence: CASSLRRNEQYF.

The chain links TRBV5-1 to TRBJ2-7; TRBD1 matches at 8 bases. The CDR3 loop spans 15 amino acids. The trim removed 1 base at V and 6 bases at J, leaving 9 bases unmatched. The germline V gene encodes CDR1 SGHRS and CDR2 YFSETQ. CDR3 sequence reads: CASSLRATGVIEQYF. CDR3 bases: TGCGCCAGCAGCTTGCGGGCGACAGGGGTGATCGAGCAGTACTTC.

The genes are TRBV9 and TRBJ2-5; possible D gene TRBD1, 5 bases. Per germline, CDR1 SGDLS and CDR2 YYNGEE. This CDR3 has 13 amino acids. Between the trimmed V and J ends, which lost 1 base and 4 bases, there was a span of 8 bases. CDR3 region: CASSVQGGETQYF. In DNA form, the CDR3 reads TGTGCCAGCAGCGTACAGGGTGGAGAGACCCAGTACTTC.

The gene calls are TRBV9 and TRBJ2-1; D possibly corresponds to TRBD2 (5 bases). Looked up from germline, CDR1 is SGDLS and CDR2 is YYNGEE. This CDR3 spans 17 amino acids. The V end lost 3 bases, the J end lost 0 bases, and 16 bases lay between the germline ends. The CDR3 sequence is CASSAFYSELSYNEQFF. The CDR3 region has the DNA TGTGCCAGCAGCGCCTTCTATAGCGAGCTCTCCTACAATGAGCAGTTCTTC. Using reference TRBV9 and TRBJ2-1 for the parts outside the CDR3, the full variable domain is DSGVTQTPKHLITATGQRVTLRCSPRSGDLSVYWYQQSLDQGLQFLIQYYNGEERAKGNILERFSAQQFPDLHSELNLSSLELGDSALYFCASSAFYSELSYNEQFFGPGTRLTVL.

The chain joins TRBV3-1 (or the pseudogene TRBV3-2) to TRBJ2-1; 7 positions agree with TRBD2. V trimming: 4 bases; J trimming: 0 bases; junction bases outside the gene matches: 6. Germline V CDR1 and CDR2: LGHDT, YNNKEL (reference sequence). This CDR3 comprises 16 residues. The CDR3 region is CASSPTRTSSYNEQFF. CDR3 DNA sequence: TGTGCCAGCAGCCCGACCCGGACTAGCTCCTACAATGAGCAGTTCTTC.

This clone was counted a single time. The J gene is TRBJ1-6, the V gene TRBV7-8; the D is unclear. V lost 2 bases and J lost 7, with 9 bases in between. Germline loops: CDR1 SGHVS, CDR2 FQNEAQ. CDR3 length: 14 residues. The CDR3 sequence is CASSLRAFNSPLHF. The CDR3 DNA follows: TGTGCCAGCAGCTTACGAGCCTTCAATTCACCCCTCCACTTT.